These 24 T cell receptor beta chains were all obtained from the same sample, sequenced in a study of T cell responses to AZD1222 COVID-19 vaccine. Sequenced by immunoSEQ multiplex PCR; TCRdb stores in-frame clones only, minus some. The sample includes roughly 100,000 clones, roughly 89% of them seen just once. Sequenced here: peripheral blood, sampled on day 0 of AZD1222 vaccination. All receptors derive from an adult in good health.

The CDR3 DNA reads as TGTGCCAGTAGTATGGACCGGGACAGGGGGCCTGGCTACACCTTC. Residues: CASSMDRDRGPGYTF. This chain connects TRBV19 to TRBJ1-2; 12 bases are shared with TRBD1. CDR3 length equals 15 residues. Per the germline V gene, CDR1 is LNHDA and CDR2 is SQIVND (reference sequence). With V trimmed by 3 bases and J by 7 bases, 6 bases remained unmatched. Supplemented by reference TRBV19 and TRBJ1-2, the full variable domain reads DGGITQSPKYLFRKEGQNVTLSCEQNLNHDAMYWYRQDPGQGLRLIYYSQIVNDFQKGDIAEGYSVSREKKESFPLTVTSAQKNPTAFYLCASSMDRDRGPGYTFGSGTRLTVV.

The chain combines TRBV6-2 or TRBV6-3 with TRBJ1-5; D gene ambiguous. With 2 bases removed from V and 3 bases from J, the gap between germline ends came to 11 bases. The CDR3 runs to 15 residues. Per the germline V gene, CDR1 is MNHEY and CDR2 is SVGEGT. CDR3 loop: CASSYGSQNNQPQHF. The CDR3 DNA is TGTGCCAGCAGTTACGGTTCCCAGAACAATCAGCCCCAGCATTTT.

The V and J genes are TRBV7-2 and TRBJ1-6; TRBD1 is a possible D gene (5 bases). Germline V gene data show CDR1 as SGHTA and CDR2 as FQGNSA. V was clipped by 4 bases and J by 8 bases, with 9 bases between them. The CDR3 extends over 13 amino acids. Here the CDR3 DNA reads TGTGCCAGCAGCTCTCAGGGTTATTCACCCCTCCACTTT. It specifies CASSSQGYSPLHF.

The chain couples TRBV3-1 (or the pseudogene TRBV3-2) to TRBJ1-6; a possible D gene is TRBD1 (6 bases). V was cut by 9 bases and J by 8 bases, with 17 bases left in between. Germline V gene sequence: CDR1 LGHDT, CDR2 YNNKEL (reference sequence). The CDR3 runs 14 residues. CDR3 sequence reads: CASGGGGRYSPLHF. The CDR3 DNA reads TGTGCCAGTGGTGGGGGGGGGCGGTATTCACCCCTCCACTTT.

The chain links TRBV5-5 to TRBJ2-1; D call uncertain. Trimming left V 1 base short and J 4 bases short, with 12 bases between. Germline CDR1 reads SGHKS; CDR2 reads YYEKEE (reference sequence). There are 15 residues in the CDR3. This chain's CDR3 is CASSLSTRTYNEQFF. The CDR3 DNA follows: TGTGCCAGCAGCTTGTCGACCCGAACTTACAATGAGCAGTTCTTC.

This chain links TRBV19 with TRBJ2-5, with 11 bases that match TRBD1. The CDR3 covers 16 residues. J was trimmed by 4 bases and V by 0 bases; bases with no gene match: 4. Germline V gives CDR1 LNHDA, CDR2 SQIVND (reference sequence). CDR3 nucleotides: TGTGCCAGTAGTATAGATCTTGGGACAGGGGGAGAGACCCAGTACTTC. Its protein is CASSIDLGTGGETQYF.

This rearrangement joins TRBV7-2 to TRBJ2-1, with TRBD2 as a possible D gene (5 bases). V dropped 0 bases and J dropped 9 bases, with 9 bases sitting between them. Germline CDR1 and CDR2: SGHTA and FQGNSA. This CDR3 comprises 13 residues. CDR3 residues: CASSLALASEQFF. CDR3 sequence (DNA): TGTGCCAGCAGCTTAGCCCTAGCAAGTGAGCAGTTCTTC.

The chain links TRBV3-1 (or the pseudogene TRBV3-2) to TRBJ1-1; 12 nucleotides align to TRBD1. V lost 3 bases and J lost 1; bases outside the gene matches: 0. Germline CDR1 LGHDT, CDR2 YNNKEL (reference sequence). This CDR3 comprises 15 residues. The CDR3 DNA follows: TGTGCCAGCAGCCAGGGACAGGGGGCGAACACTGAAGCTTTCTTT. Translating gives CASSQGQGANTEAFF.

The gene calls are TRBV27 and TRBJ2-7; TRBD2 matches at 7 bases. CDR1 and CDR2 from the germline V gene are MNHEY and SMNVEV (reference sequence). The CDR3 contains 13 residues. The trim removed 8 bases at V and 2 bases at J, leaving 6 bases unmatched. The CDR3 bases are TGTGCCAGCGGGAGGGCCATGACCTACGAGCAGTACTTC. Its translation: CASGRAMTYEQYF.

The chain uses TRBV7-2 and TRBJ2-7, with D possibly being TRBD2 (6 bases). The V end was cut by 5 bases, the J end by 3 bases, with 11 bases between. Germline V gene lookup returns CDR1 SGHTA and CDR2 FQGNSA. The CDR3 length is 13 residues. DNA for the CDR3: TGTGCCAGCAGCCGAGTGGGACTCTACGAGCAGTACTTC. It translates to CASSRVGLYEQYF.

The chain links TRBV7-2 to TRBJ1-2; tentatively, D is TRBD1 (6 bases). The CDR3 loop spans 16 amino acids. V was clipped by 5 bases and J by 6 bases, with 22 bases between them. Germline V gives CDR1 SGHTA, CDR2 FQGNSA. The CDR3 coding sequence is TGTGCCAGCAGCCAGTTACCCGGGGGGCCAGGAGATGGCTACACCTTC. This encodes CASSQLPGGPGDGYTF.

The CDR3 is CASSWPHEEQYF. Written as DNA, the CDR3 is TGTGCCAGCAGCTGGCCCCATGAGGAGCAGTACTTC. The V gene is TRBV11-2, the J gene TRBJ2-7, with unresolved D. CDR3 size: 12 residues. Germline CDR1 is SGHAT and CDR2 is FQNNGV. With 4 bases removed from V and 7 bases from J, the gap between germline ends came to 11 bases.

The chain has TRBV27 and TRBJ1-1; 9 bases agree with TRBD1. CDR1 is MNHEY, CDR2 SMNVEV, per germline (reference sequence). This CDR3 has 14 amino acids. Trimming cost V 6 bases and J 4 bases; bases outside gene matches: 6. The CDR3 DNA follows: TGTGCCAGCAGCTGGACAGGGGCGGCCACTGAAGCTTTCTTT. It codes for CASSWTGAATEAFF.

V and J are TRBV4-1 and TRBJ1-4, with D hard to call. V lost 2 bases to trimming and J lost 13 bases, with 14 bases between them. CDR1 is MGHRA, CDR2 YSYEKL, per germline. This CDR3 is 13 amino acids long. CDR3 sequence: CASSQSNFERLFF. For the CDR3, the DNA is TGCGCCAGCAGCCAATCGAATTTTGAGCGACTGTTTTTT.

This chain uses TRBV6-5 with TRBJ2-6; tentative D call: TRBD2 (6 bases). Trimming cost V 11 bases and J 3 bases, with 17 bases left between them. Per the germline V gene, CDR1 is MNHEY and CDR2 is SVGAGI. The CDR3 spans 15 residues. The CDR3 region has the DNA TGTGCCCCCCACAGGAGGGCTAGTGGGGCCAACGTCCTGACTTTC. Translation gives CAPHRRASGANVLTF.

This clone was picked up one time. The genes are TRBV27 and TRBJ1-2, with D tentatively TRBD1 (5 bases). The V gene's germline CDR1 is MNHEY and CDR2 SMNVEV (reference sequence). This CDR3 has 15 residues. V was clipped by 4 bases and J by 0 bases, with 12 bases between them. CDR3 sequence reads: CASSSRQSSNYGYTF. The CDR3, as DNA: TGTGCCAGCAGTTCCCGACAGTCCTCTAACTATGGCTACACCTTC.

This clone was seen only once. V is TRBV5-4 and J is TRBJ2-5; D ambiguous. The length of the CDR3 is 11 residues. Trimming left V 1 base short and J 5 bases short, with 3 bases between. The germline CDR1 and CDR2 sequences are SGHNT and YYREEE (reference sequence). This chain's CDR3 is CASSLSETQYF. CDR3 sequence (DNA): TGTGCCAGCAGCTTGAGCGAGACCCAGTACTTC.

The chain uses TRBV3-1 (or the pseudogene TRBV3-2) and TRBJ2-1, with D uncertain. Germline-derived CDR1 and CDR2 are LGHDT and YNNKEL (reference sequence). This CDR3 is built from 12 residues. V lost 3 bases and J 9 bases, leaving 9 bases between the germline ends. In nucleotides, the CDR3 is TGTGCCAGCAGCCATGGGCGTGGTGAGCAGTTCTTC. Translated, it gives CASSHGRGEQFF.

The chain recombines TRBV30 with TRBJ2-2, with 8 bases that match TRBD1. With 1 base clipped from V and 1 base from J, the junction kept 5 bases outside the gene matches. The length of the CDR3 is 16 residues. The V gene's germline CDR1 is GTSNPN and CDR2 SVGIG (reference sequence). CDR3 sequence: CAWSGITGGNTGELFF. In nucleotides, the CDR3 is TGTGCCTGGAGTGGAATAACAGGGGGGAACACCGGGGAGCTGTTTTTT.

The V gene is TRBV30, the J gene TRBJ2-1, with 11 nucleotides matching TRBD2. CDR3 length equals 15 residues. The ends lost 4 bases at V and 4 bases at J; junction bases unmatched: 6. The germline V gene encodes CDR1 GTSNPN and CDR2 SVGIG (reference sequence). The CDR3 DNA is TGTGCCTGGACACCTCTAGCGGGAGGATACAATGAGCAGTTCTTC. Its translation: CAWTPLAGGYNEQFF.

The CDR3 region is CASSLSQDRGVREKLFF. The CDR3 DNA reads TGTGCCAGCAGTTTATCCCAGGACAGGGGAGTTCGTGAAAAACTGTTTTTT. This chain links TRBV28 with TRBJ1-4; 9 bases fit TRBD1. CDR3 length equals 17 residues. Germline assignment: CDR1 MDHEN and CDR2 SYDVKM. The ends lost 1 base at V and 7 bases at J; junction bases unmatched: 10. Full variable domain (outside the CDR3, taken from reference TRBV28 and TRBJ1-4): DVKVTQSSRYLVKRTGEKVFLECVQDMDHENMFWYRQDPGLGLRLIYFSYDVKMKEKGDIPEGYSVSREKKERFSLILESASTNQTSMYLCASSLSQDRGVREKLFFGSGTQLSVL.

The chain couples TRBV28 to TRBJ2-7; 7 bases line up with TRBD2. The length of the CDR3 is 12 residues. V lost 10 bases and J lost 6; bases outside the gene matches: 9. Germline V lookup: CDR1 MDHEN, CDR2 SYDVKM. Written as DNA, the CDR3 is TGTGCCATAGGCGGGAGAGGCAGCGAGCAGTACTTC. It specifies CAIGGRGSEQYF. Full variable domain (remainder filled in from reference TRBV28 and TRBJ2-7): DVKVTQSSRYLVKRTGEKVFLECVQDMDHENMFWYRQDPGLGLRLIYFSYDVKMKEKGDIPEGYSVSREKKERFSLILESASTNQTSMYLCAIGGRGSEQYFGPGTRLTVT.

This chain links TRBV24-1 with TRBJ2-1; TRBD2 might be the D (6 bases). From germline, CDR1 is KGHDR and CDR2 SFDVKD. The CDR3 runs 16 residues. The V end was cut by 1 base, the J end by 6 bases, with 15 bases between. CDR3 DNA: TGTGCCACCAGTGATTTAGGGGCGGGAATGGGCAATGAGCAGTTCTTC. This codes for CATSDLGAGMGNEQFF.

CDR3 sequence reads: CASSAGGGQGGNTGELFF. CDR3 nucleotides: TGTGCCAGCAGTGCAGGGGGCGGCCAGGGAGGTAACACCGGGGAGCTGTTTTTT. The chain couples TRBV2 to TRBJ2-2; 8 bases fit TRBD1. This CDR3 contains 18 residues. The V gene's germline CDR1 is SNHLY and CDR2 FYNNEI. V trimming: 4 bases; J trimming: 2 bases; junction bases outside the gene matches: 12.